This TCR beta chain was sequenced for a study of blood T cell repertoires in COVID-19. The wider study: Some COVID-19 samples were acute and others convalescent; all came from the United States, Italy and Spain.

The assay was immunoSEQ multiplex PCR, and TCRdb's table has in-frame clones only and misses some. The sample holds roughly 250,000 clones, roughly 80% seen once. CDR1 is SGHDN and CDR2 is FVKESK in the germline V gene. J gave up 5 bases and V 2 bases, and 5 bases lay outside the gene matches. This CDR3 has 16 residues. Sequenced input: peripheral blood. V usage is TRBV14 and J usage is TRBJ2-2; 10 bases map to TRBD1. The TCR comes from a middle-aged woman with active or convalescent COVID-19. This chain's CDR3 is CASSQFDRGLTGELFF. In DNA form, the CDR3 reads TGTGCCAGCAGCCAATTCGACAGGGGGCTGACCGGGGAGCTGTTTTTT. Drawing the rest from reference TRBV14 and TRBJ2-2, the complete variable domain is EAGVTQFPSHSVIEKGQTVTLRCDPISGHDNLYWYRRVMGKEIKFLLHFVKESKQDESGMPNNRFLAERTGGTYSTLKVQPAELEDSGVYFCASSQFDRGLTGELFFGEGSRLTVL.